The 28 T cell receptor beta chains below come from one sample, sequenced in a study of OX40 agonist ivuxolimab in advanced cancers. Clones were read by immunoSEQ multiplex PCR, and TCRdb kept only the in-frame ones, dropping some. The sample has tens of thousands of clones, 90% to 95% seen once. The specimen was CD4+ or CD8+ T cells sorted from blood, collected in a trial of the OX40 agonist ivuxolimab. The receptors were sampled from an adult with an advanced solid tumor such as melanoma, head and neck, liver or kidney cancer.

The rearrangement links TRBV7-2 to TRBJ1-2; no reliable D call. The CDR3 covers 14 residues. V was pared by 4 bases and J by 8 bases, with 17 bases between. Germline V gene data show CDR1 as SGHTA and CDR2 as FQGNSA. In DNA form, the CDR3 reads TGTGCCAGCAGCTCGCCGACGGTGGGCCACGGCTACACCTTC. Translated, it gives CASSSPTVGHGYTF.

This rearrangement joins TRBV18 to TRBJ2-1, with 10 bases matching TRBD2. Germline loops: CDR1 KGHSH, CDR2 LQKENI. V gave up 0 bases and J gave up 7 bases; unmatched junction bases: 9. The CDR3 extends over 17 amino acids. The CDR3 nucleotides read TGTGCCAGCTCACCACCCCTTTCTAGCGGGAGCAATAATGAGCAGTTCTTC. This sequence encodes CASSPPLSSGSNNEQFF.

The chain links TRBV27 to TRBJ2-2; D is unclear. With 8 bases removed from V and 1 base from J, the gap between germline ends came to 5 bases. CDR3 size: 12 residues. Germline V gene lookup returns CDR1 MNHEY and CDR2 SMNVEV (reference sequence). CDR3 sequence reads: CASGKNTGELFF. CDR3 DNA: TGTGCCAGCGGCAAGAACACCGGGGAGCTGTTTTTT.

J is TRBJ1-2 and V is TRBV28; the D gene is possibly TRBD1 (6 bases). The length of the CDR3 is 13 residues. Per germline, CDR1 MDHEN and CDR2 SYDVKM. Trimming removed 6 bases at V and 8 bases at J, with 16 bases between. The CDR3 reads CASSSQGIRGYTF. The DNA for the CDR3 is TGTGCCAGCAGCTCCCAGGGGATAAGAGGCTACACCTTC.

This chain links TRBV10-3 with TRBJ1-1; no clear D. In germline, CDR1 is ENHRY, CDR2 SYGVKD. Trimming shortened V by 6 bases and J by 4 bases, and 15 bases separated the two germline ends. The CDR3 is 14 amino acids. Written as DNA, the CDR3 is TGTGCCATCAGGGATCTATCGGGTGGCACTGAAGCTTTCTTT. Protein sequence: CAIRDLSGGTEAFF.

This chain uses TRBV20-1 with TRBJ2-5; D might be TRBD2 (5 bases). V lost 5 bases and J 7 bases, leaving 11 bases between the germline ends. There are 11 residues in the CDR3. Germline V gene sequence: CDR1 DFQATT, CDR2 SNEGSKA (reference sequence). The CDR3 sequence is CSAWEGGTQYF. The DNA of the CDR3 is TGCAGTGCTTGGGAAGGAGGGACCCAGTACTTC.

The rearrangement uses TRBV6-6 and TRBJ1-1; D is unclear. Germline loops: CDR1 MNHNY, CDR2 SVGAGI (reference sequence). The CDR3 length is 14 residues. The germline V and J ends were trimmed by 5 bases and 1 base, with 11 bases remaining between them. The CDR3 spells CASSMDGRNTEAFF. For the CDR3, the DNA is TGTGCCAGCAGTATGGACGGTAGGAACACTGAAGCTTTCTTT.

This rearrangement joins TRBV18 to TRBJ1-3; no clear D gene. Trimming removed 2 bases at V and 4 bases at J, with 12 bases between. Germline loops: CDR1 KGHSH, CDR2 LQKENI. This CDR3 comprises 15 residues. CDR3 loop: CASSPRTASGNTIYF. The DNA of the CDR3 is TGTGCCAGCTCACCAAGAACAGCGTCAGGAAACACCATATATTTT.

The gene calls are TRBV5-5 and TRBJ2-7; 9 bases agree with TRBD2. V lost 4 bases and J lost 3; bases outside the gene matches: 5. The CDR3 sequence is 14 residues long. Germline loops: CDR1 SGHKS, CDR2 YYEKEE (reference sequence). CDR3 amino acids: CASSPGLAIYEQYF. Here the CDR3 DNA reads TGTGCCAGCAGCCCGGGACTAGCTATCTACGAGCAGTACTTC.

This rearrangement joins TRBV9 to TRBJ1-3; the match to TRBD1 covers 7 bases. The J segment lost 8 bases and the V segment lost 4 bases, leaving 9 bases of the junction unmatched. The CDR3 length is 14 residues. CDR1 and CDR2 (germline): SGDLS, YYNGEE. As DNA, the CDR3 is TGTGCCAGCAGCCCGACAGGGCCTCGGGACACCATATATTTT. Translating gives CASSPTGPRDTIYF.

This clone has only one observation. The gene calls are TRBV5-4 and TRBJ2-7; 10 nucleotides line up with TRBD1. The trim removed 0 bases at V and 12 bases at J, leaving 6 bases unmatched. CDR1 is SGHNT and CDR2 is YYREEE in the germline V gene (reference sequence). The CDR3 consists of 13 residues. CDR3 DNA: TGTGCCAGCAGCTTGGTGGGGGACAGGGGTCGGTACTTC. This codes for CASSLVGDRGRYF.

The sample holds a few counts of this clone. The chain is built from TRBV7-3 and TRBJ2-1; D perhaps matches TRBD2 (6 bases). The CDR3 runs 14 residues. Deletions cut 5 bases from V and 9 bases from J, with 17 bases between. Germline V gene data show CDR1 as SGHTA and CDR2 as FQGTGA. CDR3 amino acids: CASSALVGSGEQFF. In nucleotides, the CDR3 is TGTGCCAGCAGCGCCCTGGTAGGTAGCGGTGAGCAGTTCTTC.

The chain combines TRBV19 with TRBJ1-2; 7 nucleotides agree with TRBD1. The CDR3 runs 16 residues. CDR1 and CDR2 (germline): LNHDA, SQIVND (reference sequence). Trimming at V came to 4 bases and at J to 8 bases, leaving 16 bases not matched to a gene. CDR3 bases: TGTGCCAGTAGTACGACGGGGACAGAGGCTAGGGGGGGCTACACCTTC. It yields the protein CASSTTGTEARGGYTF.

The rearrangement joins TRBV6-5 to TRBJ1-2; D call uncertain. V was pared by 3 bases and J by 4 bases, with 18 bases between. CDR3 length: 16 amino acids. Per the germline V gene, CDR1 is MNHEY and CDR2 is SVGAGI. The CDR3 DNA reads TGTGCCAGCAGTTATCAGTATAGGGTCGGGGTCTATGGCTACACCTTC. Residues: CASSYQYRVGVYGYTF.

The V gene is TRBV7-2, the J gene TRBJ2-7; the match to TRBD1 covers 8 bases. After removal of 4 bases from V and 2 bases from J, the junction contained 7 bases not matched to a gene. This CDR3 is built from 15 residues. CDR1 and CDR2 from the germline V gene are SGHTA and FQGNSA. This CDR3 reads CASSSTTGVAYEQYF. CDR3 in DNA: TGTGCCAGCAGCTCGACGACAGGGGTTGCCTACGAGCAGTACTTC.

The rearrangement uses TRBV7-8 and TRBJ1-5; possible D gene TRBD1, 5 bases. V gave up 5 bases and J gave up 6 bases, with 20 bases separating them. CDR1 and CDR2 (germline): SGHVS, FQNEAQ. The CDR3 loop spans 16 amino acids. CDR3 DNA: TGTGCCAGCAGCCCCGAGGCTTTCAGGGCTGGTCAGCCCCAGCATTTT. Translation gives CASSPEAFRAGQPQHF.

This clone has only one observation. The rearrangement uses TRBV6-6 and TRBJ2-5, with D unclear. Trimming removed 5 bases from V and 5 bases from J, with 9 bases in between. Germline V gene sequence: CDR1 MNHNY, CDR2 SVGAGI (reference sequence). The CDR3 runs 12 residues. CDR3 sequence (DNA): TGTGCCAGCAGTGCCTTGCTGGAGACCCAGTACTTC. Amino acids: CASSALLETQYF.

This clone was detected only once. CDR3 in DNA: TGTGCCAGCAGCTTAGCGGGAGCCACCTCCTACGAGCAGTACTTC. Translated, it gives CASSLAGATSYEQYF. The chain has TRBV7-9 and TRBJ2-5; D possibly corresponds to TRBD2 (5 bases). TRBJ2-7 explains the end of the DNA better; the J call may be wrong. CDR1 and CDR2 (germline): SEHNR, FQNEAQ (reference sequence). The CDR3 is 15 amino acids.

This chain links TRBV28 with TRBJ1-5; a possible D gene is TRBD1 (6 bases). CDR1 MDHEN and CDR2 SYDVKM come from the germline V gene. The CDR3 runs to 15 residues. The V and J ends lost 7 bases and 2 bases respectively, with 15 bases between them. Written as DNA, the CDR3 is TGTGCCAGCAACAGAGGGGGAGAGGGCAATCAGCCCCAGCATTTT. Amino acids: CASNRGGEGNQPQHF.

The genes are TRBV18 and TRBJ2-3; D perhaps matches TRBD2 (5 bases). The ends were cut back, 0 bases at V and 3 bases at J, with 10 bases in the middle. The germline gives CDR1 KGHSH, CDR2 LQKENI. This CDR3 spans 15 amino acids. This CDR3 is CASSPPWPGTDTQYF. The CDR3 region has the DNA TGTGCCAGCTCACCACCATGGCCGGGGACAGATACGCAGTATTTT.

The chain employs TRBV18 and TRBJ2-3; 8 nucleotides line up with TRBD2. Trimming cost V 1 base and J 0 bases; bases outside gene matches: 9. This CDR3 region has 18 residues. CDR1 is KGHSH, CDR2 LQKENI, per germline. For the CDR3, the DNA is TGTGCCAGCTCACCACTACCTGTAGCGGGAACTAGCACAGATACGCAGTATTTT. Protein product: CASSPLPVAGTSTDTQYF.

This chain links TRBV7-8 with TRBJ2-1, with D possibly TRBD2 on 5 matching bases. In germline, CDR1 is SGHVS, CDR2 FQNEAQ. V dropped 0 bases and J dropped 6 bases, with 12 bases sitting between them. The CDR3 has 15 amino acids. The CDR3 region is CASSLAGAVSNEQFF. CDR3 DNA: TGTGCCAGCAGCTTAGCGGGAGCGGTGAGCAATGAGCAGTTCTTC.

The CDR3 spells CASSLGGKQETQYF. CDR3 in DNA: TGTGCCAGCAGCTTGGGCGGAAAGCAAGAGACCCAGTACTTC. This chain links TRBV5-4 with TRBJ2-5; D remains ambiguous. V gave up 0 bases and J gave up 2 bases, with 8 bases separating them. The CDR3 spans 14 residues. Germline V gene lookup returns CDR1 SGHNT and CDR2 YYREEE (reference sequence).

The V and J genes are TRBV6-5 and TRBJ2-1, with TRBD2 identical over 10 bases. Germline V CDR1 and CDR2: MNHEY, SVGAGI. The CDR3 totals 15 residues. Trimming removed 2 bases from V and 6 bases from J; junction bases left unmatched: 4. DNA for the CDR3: TGTGCCAGCAGTTACAGAACTAGCGGGATCAATGAGCAGTTCTTC. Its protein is CASSYRTSGINEQFF.

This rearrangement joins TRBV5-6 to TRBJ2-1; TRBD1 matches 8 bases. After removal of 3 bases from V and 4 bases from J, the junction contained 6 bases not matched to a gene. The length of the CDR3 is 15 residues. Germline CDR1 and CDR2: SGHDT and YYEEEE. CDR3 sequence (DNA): TGTGCCAGCAGCTCTGCCGGGACAGGTTACAATGAGCAGTTCTTC. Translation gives CASSSAGTGYNEQFF.

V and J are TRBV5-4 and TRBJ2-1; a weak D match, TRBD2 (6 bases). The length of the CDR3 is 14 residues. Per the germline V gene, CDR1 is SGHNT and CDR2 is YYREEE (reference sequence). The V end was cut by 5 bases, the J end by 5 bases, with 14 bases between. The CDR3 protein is CASSSIGTHNEQFF. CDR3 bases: TGTGCCAGCAGTTCTATTGGGACTCACAATGAGCAGTTCTTC.

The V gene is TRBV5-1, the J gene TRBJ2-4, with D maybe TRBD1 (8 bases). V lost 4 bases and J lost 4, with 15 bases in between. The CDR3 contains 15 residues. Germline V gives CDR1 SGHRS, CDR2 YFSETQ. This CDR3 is CASSAGGGRKNIQYF. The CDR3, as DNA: TGCGCCAGCAGCGCAGGGGGCGGGAGAAAAAACATTCAGTACTTC.

The CDR3 bases are TGTGCCAGCAGCCCTGGACAGGCGTTATTATCTAACTATGGCTACACCTTC. This translates into CASSPGQALLSNYGYTF. V gene TRBV28 combines with J gene TRBJ1-2; 7 positions agree with TRBD1. From germline, CDR1 is MDHEN and CDR2 SYDVKM. Losses at the gene ends were 6 bases for V and 0 bases for J; bases not matched to a gene: 13. CDR3 length: 17 amino acids.